This T cell receptor beta chain was identified during a study of blood T cell repertoires in COVID-19. Study context: T cells, B-cell-depleted T cells, or PBMCs supplied cDNA or gDNA.

Those enrolled, adults aged roughly 18 to 100 years, came from around 25 US areas. Using immunoSEQ multiplex PCR, the repertoire was profiled, and TCRdb retains in-frame clones only, with some absent. The sample includes some 320,000 clones, about nine tenths of them seen just once. The V segment lost 3 bases and the J segment 7 bases; nucleotides outside the gene matches: 5. CDR1 LGHNA and CDR2 YSLEER come from the germline V gene. This CDR3 is 13 amino acids long. The chain is built from TRBV4-3 and TRBJ1-2, with 7 bases matching TRBD1. The sequence was collected from a man aged 55-75 years who had recovered from COVID-19. The sample was PBMCs or T cells enriched from blood (not recorded which). This CDR3 is CASSHDRAFGYTF. DNA for the CDR3: TGCGCCAGCAGCCATGACAGGGCGTTTGGCTACACCTTC.